This T cell receptor (beta chain) is from a study of T-cell memory formation after mild COVID-19. This clonotype came up many times. Via MiXCR, TCRdb re-called the 5' RACE reads, giving one row per CDR3 protein. Of 40,000 to 55,000 distinct CDR3 sequences in the sample, around 12% are singletons; the top ten hold roughly 22%. Germline CDR1 and CDR2: SGHRS and YFSETQ. The CDR3 sequence is 14 residues long. With V trimmed by 4 bases and J by 5 bases, 8 bases remained unmatched. The chain uses TRBV5-1 and TRBJ2-7; 8 positions match TRBD2. The TCR was taken from a man aged 18 to 35 who had mild COVID-19 (a few samples of this study predate the infection). Cell type and time point are not known. Input material: PBMCs or a T cell subset sorted from them (not recorded which). CDR3 coding DNA: TGCGCCAGCAGCCGGCCGGGACTAGGGGACGAGCAGTACTTC. Its protein product is CASSRPGLGDEQYF.